The 26 T cell receptor beta chains presented below share a single source sample, sequenced in a study of T cell responses to AZD1222 COVID-19 vaccine. The table came from immunoSEQ multiplex PCR; TCRdb's copy has only in-frame clones and leaves some out. The table lists fewer than 110,000 clones, 75% to 95% of them singletons, with roughly 6.2% in the top ten. Here the sequenced sample was peripheral blood, taken 28 days after the second AZD1222 dose. Source of these receptors: an adult who received the AZD1222 COVID-19 vaccine.

This rearrangement joins TRBV6-5 to TRBJ2-1, with D possibly being TRBD2 (5 bases). Germline V CDR1 and CDR2: MNHEY, SVGAGI. CDR3 length: 15 amino acids. V lost 2 bases to trimming and J lost 2 bases, with 10 bases between them. Here the CDR3 DNA reads TGTGCCAGCAGTTACGGGCTAGCAGCCTACAATGAGCAGTTCTTC. Encoded protein: CASSYGLAAYNEQFF.

The rearrangement links TRBV2 to TRBJ1-1, with 9 bases aligning to TRBD1. V dropped 6 bases and J dropped 5; count of bases not matched to a gene: 7. Germline V lookup: CDR1 SNHLY, CDR2 FYNNEI. The CDR3 spans 14 residues. The CDR3 region has the DNA TGTGCCAGCAGCACACAGGGGGCGCGGACTGAAGCTTTCTTT. Protein: CASSTQGARTEAFF.

The chain links TRBV7-2 to TRBJ2-1, with a possible D match to TRBD1 (5 bases). V lost 2 bases and J 7 bases, leaving 15 bases between the germline ends. CDR3 length equals 15 residues. Germline V gene lookup returns CDR1 SGHTA and CDR2 FQGNSA. CDR3 residues: CASSLLGQIYNEQFF. CDR3 DNA sequence: TGTGCCAGCAGCTTACTGGGGCAGATCTATAATGAGCAGTTCTTC.

The chain links TRBV11-2 to TRBJ2-2; 12 nucleotides line up with TRBD2. Per the germline V gene, CDR1 is SGHAT and CDR2 is FQNNGV. This CDR3 has 16 amino acids. The junction had 6 bases not matched to a gene; V was cut back by 3 bases and J by 7 bases. As DNA, the CDR3 is TGTGCCAGCAGCTTCCAAGGACTAGCGGGGTACGGGGAGCTGTTTTTT. As protein: CASSFQGLAGYGELFF. The full variable domain, its missing parts supplied by reference TRBV11-2 and TRBJ2-2, is EAGVAQSPRYKIIEKRQSVAFWCNPISGHATLYWYQQILGQGPKLLIQFQNNGVVDDSQLPKDRFSAERLKGVDSTLKIQPAKLEDSAVYLCASSFQGLAGYGELFFGEGSRLTVL.

The chain combines TRBV2 with TRBJ2-5; maybe TRBD2 (7 bases). CDR3 length equals 14 residues. With 7 bases removed from V and 5 bases from J, the gap between germline ends came to 17 bases. The germline CDR1 and CDR2 sequences are SNHLY and FYNNEI. CDR3 loop: CASTQGGGGETQYF. In DNA, the CDR3 is TGTGCCAGCACTCAAGGGGGGGGTGGCGAGACCCAGTACTTC.

V is TRBV10-2 and J is TRBJ2-5; D not certain. CDR3 length: 16 amino acids. In germline, CDR1 is WSHSY, CDR2 SAAADI. The V end lost 1 base, the J end lost 3 bases, and 15 bases lay between the germline ends. CDR3 coding DNA: TGCGCCAGCAGTGAGTACGAGTATGGTCCAGAAGAGACCCAGTACTTC. Its protein is CASSEYEYGPEETQYF.

This chain joins TRBV27 and TRBJ1-5; D gene uncertain. The ends were cut back, 2 bases at V and 0 bases at J, with 11 bases in the middle. CDR1 and CDR2 (germline): MNHEY, SMNVEV (reference sequence). CDR3 length: 16 residues. In nucleotides, the CDR3 is TGTGCCAGCAGTTTAAAAGGACCATATAGCAATCAGCCCCAGCATTTT. Amino acids: CASSLKGPYSNQPQHF.

The chain employs TRBV5-1 and TRBJ2-7; D tentatively reads TRBD1 or TRBD2 (5 bases each). The V end was cut by 4 bases, the J end by 0 bases, with 11 bases between. The CDR3 spans 14 residues. Per the germline V gene, CDR1 is SGHRS and CDR2 is YFSETQ. The CDR3: CASSPGPSSYEQYF. The CDR3 DNA sequence: TGCGCCAGCAGCCCGGGACCAAGCTCCTACGAGCAGTACTTC.

The chain joins TRBV2 to TRBJ1-5, with D unresolved. From germline, CDR1 is SNHLY and CDR2 FYNNEI. V lost 0 bases to trimming and J lost 3 bases, with 6 bases between them. The CDR3 loop spans 14 amino acids. The CDR3 DNA is TGTGCCAGCAGTGAAGCTGCGTTCAATCAGCCCCAGCATTTT. Its translation: CASSEAAFNQPQHF. Drawing the rest from reference TRBV2 and TRBJ1-5, the complete variable domain is EPEVTQTPSHQVTQMGQEVILRCVPISNHLYFYWYRQILGQKVEFLVSFYNNEISEKSEIFDDQFSVERPDGSNFTLKIRSTKLEDSAMYFCASSEAAFNQPQHFGDGTRLSIL.

This chain links TRBV30 with TRBJ2-2; D is ambiguous. The CDR3 loop spans 13 amino acids. V dropped 3 bases and J dropped 7 bases, with 12 bases sitting between them. CDR1 is GTSNPN and CDR2 is SVGIG in the germline V gene (reference sequence). The CDR3 sequence: CAWSTSVVGELFF. The CDR3 bases are TGTGCCTGGAGCACCTCAGTTGTCGGGGAGCTGTTTTTT.

The count of this clone is one. The genes are TRBV25-1 and TRBJ2-1; 9 nucleotides match TRBD2. From germline, CDR1 is MGHDK and CDR2 SYGVNS. The CDR3 covers 17 residues. The V and J ends lost 5 bases and 8 bases, in that order; junction bases with no gene match: 16. This CDR3 reads CASSSPSTGTSMDEQFF. In DNA form, the CDR3 reads TGTGCCAGCAGTTCTCCCTCTACCGGGACTAGCATGGATGAGCAGTTCTTC.

The J gene is TRBJ2-1, the V gene TRBV4-1, with D tentatively TRBD1 or TRBD2 (5 bases each). V was clipped by 1 base and J by 0 bases, with 7 bases between them. The CDR3 runs 15 residues. From germline, CDR1 is MGHRA and CDR2 YSYEKL. CDR3 sequence: CASSQAGSSYNEQFF. CDR3 nucleotide sequence: TGCGCCAGCAGCCAAGCAGGGAGCTCCTACAATGAGCAGTTCTTC.

The chain links TRBV27 to TRBJ2-3; D is undetermined. Trimming pared 1 base from V and 6 bases from J, leaving 8 bases between. This CDR3 comprises 13 residues. Germline lookup yields CDR1 MNHEY and CDR2 SMNVEV (reference sequence). DNA for the CDR3: TGTGCCAGCAGTTTATGGAGCAGGGATACGCAGTATTTT. This codes for CASSLWSRDTQYF.

The rearrangement joins TRBV19 to TRBJ2-7; no definite D call. V was pared by 7 bases and J by 2 bases, with 15 bases between. CDR1 and CDR2 from the germline V gene are LNHDA and SQIVND (reference sequence). This CDR3 has 14 amino acids. For the CDR3, the DNA is TGTGCCAGTAACTCGGGCAGGCCTCCCTACGAGCAGTACTTC. This sequence encodes CASNSGRPPYEQYF.

This rearrangement joins TRBV13 to TRBJ2-3; D is uncertain. The CDR3 extends over 15 amino acids. Trimming stripped 4 bases from V and 1 base from J, with 12 bases between. Germline CDR1 PRHDT, CDR2 FYEKMQ (reference sequence). The CDR3 region has the DNA TGTGCCAGCAGCTACCCGGGCGCCGGCACAGATACGCAGTATTTT. Translated: CASSYPGAGTDTQYF.

This chain links TRBV2 with TRBJ2-5; 8 nucleotides agree with TRBD2. There are 17 residues in the CDR3. CDR1 is SNHLY, CDR2 FYNNEI, per germline. J gave up 5 bases and V 1 base, and 12 bases lay outside the gene matches. CDR3 loop: CASSEERIAGRWETQYF. Here the CDR3 DNA reads TGTGCCAGCAGTGAAGAGAGGATAGCGGGGAGGTGGGAGACCCAGTACTTC. The full variable domain, rest sourced from reference TRBV2 and TRBJ2-5, is EPEVTQTPSHQVTQMGQEVILRCVPISNHLYFYWYRQILGQKVEFLVSFYNNEISEKSEIFDDQFSVERPDGSNFTLKIRSTKLEDSAMYFCASSEERIAGRWETQYFGPGTRLLVL.

V usage is TRBV9 and J usage is TRBJ2-3, with 8 bases matching TRBD1. V lost 0 bases, J lost 1 base, and 7 bases stayed unmatched. The CDR3 runs 17 residues. Germline CDR1 SGDLS, CDR2 YYNGEE. The CDR3 coding sequence is TGTGCCAGCAGCGTAGGGGTGAAGGGACAGGGCACAGATACGCAGTATTTT. It is translated as CASSVGVKGQGTDTQYF.

The gene calls are TRBV27 and TRBJ1-6; the D is unclear. V shed 3 bases and J shed 14 bases, with 11 bases lying between them. CDR1 is MNHEY and CDR2 is SMNVEV in the germline V gene (reference sequence). The CDR3 consists of 12 residues. Here the CDR3 reads CASSFDRRSLHF. The CDR3 DNA is TGTGCCAGCAGTTTCGACCGTCGTTCCCTCCACTTT.

The chain joins TRBV2 to TRBJ2-7, with TRBD2 identical over 10 bases. Germline-derived CDR1 and CDR2 are SNHLY and FYNNEI. This CDR3 spans 16 amino acids. V lost 6 bases, J lost 0 bases, and 8 bases stayed unmatched. The CDR3 sequence: CASRVGLAESSYEQYF. CDR3 DNA sequence: TGTGCCAGCAGGGTAGGACTAGCGGAGAGCTCCTACGAGCAGTACTTC.

V is TRBV4-3 and J is TRBJ1-1; D is undetermined. Per the germline V gene, CDR1 is LGHNA and CDR2 is YSLEER. The CDR3 sequence is 14 residues long. V lost 2 bases, J lost 11 bases, and 18 bases lay in between. Written as DNA, the CDR3 is TGCGCCAGCAGCCAACCGGACGTCGTATTTCCTGCTTTCTTT. Residues: CASSQPDVVFPAFF.

This clone was seen more than once but under ten times. This same CDR3 is encoded by further DNA sequences in the sample. V usage is TRBV11-3 and J usage is TRBJ1-1; possible D gene TRBD1, 5 bases. This CDR3 is 14 amino acids long. CDR1 SGHNT and CDR2 YENEEA come from the germline V gene. Between the trimmed V and J ends, which lost 1 base and 2 bases, there was a span of 8 bases. As DNA, the CDR3 is TGTGCCAGCAGCTTAGGTGGGGGAAACACTGAAGCTTTCTTT. It translates to CASSLGGGNTEAFF.

This chain connects TRBV11-2 to TRBJ1-1; the D is unclear. Trimming pared 5 bases from V and 7 bases from J, leaving 14 bases between. Germline lookup yields CDR1 SGHAT and CDR2 FQNNGV. This CDR3 is built from 13 residues. The CDR3 DNA is TGTGCCAGCAGCACGCTCCGGACGTTTGAAGCTTTCTTT. It yields the protein CASSTLRTFEAFF.

This rearrangement joins TRBV10-1 to TRBJ2-7; D may match TRBD1 or TRBD2 (6 bases each). Germline-derived CDR1 and CDR2 are WNHNN and SYGVQD (reference sequence). The CDR3 loop spans 14 amino acids. V lost 0 bases and J lost 6, with 12 bases in between. CDR3 coding DNA: TGCGCCAGCAGTGAGTCGTTGGGGGGCTTCGAGCAGTACTTC. As protein: CASSESLGGFEQYF.

On this clone itself: A junction end diverges from the germline sequence, so it may reflect a read error. The chain couples TRBV5-1 to TRBJ2-1; 8 nucleotides match TRBD1. The CDR3 length is 16 residues. The germline gives CDR1 SGHRS, CDR2 YFSETQ. In nucleotides, the CDR3 is TGCGCCAGCAGCACCGGACAGGGCGGGTACATCAATCAGCAGTTCTTC. Translated, it gives CASSTGQGGYINQQFF.

The chain links TRBV7-9 to TRBJ2-1; D is possibly TRBD2 (5 bases). Germline V lookup: CDR1 SEHNR, CDR2 FQNEAQ (reference sequence). The length of the CDR3 is 12 residues. Trimming removed 2 bases from V and 15 bases from J, with 14 bases in between. The CDR3 DNA follows: TGTGCCAGCAGCTTAAGCGGTCGGAATCCGTTCTTC. This translates into CASSLSGRNPFF.

CDR3 sequence reads: CASSLWGRGYTGELFF. CDR3 nucleotides: TGTGCCAGCAGCTTATGGGGTAGAGGGTACACCGGGGAGCTGTTTTTT. This rearrangement joins TRBV7-2 to TRBJ2-2, with D possibly matching TRBD2 (5 bases). Germline V gene data show CDR1 as SGHTA and CDR2 as FQGNSA. This CDR3 is 16 amino acids long. Between the trimmed V and J ends, which lost 2 bases and 3 bases, there was a span of 13 bases.